These T cell receptor beta chains were read from a single sample in a study of cytomegalovirus exposure and HLA in healthy donors. Here immunoSEQ multiplex PCR was the method, and the copy in TCRdb shows in-frame clones only, minus some. Of 100,000 or so clones in the sample, roughly 80% were seen once. Sequencing was performed on PBMCs. The receptors come from a man aged 30-40 years in good health and CMV-seropositive. Both conserved end residues are part of each CDR3. The D gene is left open where the match is weak. Size tells how often a clone was seen (once, few, many) or the class of an expanded clone, and some rows leave it out.

TRBJ1-1 | TRBD1 | - | TRBV28 | CASSTRQGIAFGARDEGLNTEAFF | TGTGCCAGCAGTACACGACAGGGGATTGCCTTTGGGGCGCGGGATGAGGGCCTGAACACTGAAGCTTTCTTT
TRBJ1-6 | - | once | TRBV2 | CASSPRESSYNSPLHF | TGTGCCAGCAGCCCCAGGGAAAGCTCCTATAATTCACCCCTCCACTTT
TRBJ2-1 | - | - | TRBV4-1 | CASSQDSRVYNEQFF | TGCGCCAGCAGCCAAGATTCCAGGGTGTACAATGAGCAGTTCTTC
TRBJ1-4 | TRBD1 | - | TRBV2 | CASSGQGAREKLFF | TGTGCCAGCAGTGGACAGGGGGCACGGGAAAAACTGTTTTTT
TRBJ2-7 | TRBD1 | - | TRBV5-5 | CASSLNRQGLPYEQYF | TGTGCCAGCAGCTTGAATCGACAGGGTCTTCCCTACGAGCAGTACTTC
TRBJ1-3 | - | - | TRBV6-1 | CASSDHQGPGNTIYF | TGTGCCAGCAGTGACCATCAGGGGCCTGGAAACACCATATATTTT
TRBJ2-2 | - | - | TRBV7-8 | CASRPLIRGSGELFF | TGTGCCAGCAGGCCGTTGATTAGGGGTTCCGGGGAGCTGTTTTTT
TRBJ2-2 | TRBD2 | few | TRBV9 | CASSVGLAGADGGELFF | TGTGCCAGCAGCGTAGGACTAGCGGGGGCAGATGGCGGGGAGCTGTTTTTT
TRBJ2-1 | - | - | TRBV5-4 | CASIWGETYNEQFF | TGTGCCAGCATCTGGGGGGAGACCTACAATGAGCAGTTCTTC
TRBJ2-7 | - | - | TRBV9 | CASSVGGSHYEQYF | TGTGCCAGCAGCGTAGGAGGGTCCCACTACGAGCAGTACTTC
TRBJ2-1 | - | - | TRBV4-1 | CASSQVHMPYNEQFF | TGCGCCAGCAGCCAAGTTCACATGCCTTACAATGAGCAGTTCTTC
TRBJ1-2 | TRBD1 | - | TRBV15 | CATSRKTGVDGYTF | TGTGCCACCAGCAGGAAGACAGGGGTCGATGGCTACACCTTC
TRBJ2-1 | - | - | TRBV19 | CASSMDARGAGPYNEQFF | TGTGCCAGTAGTATGGACGCCCGCGGGGCAGGGCCCTACAATGAGCAGTTCTTC
TRBJ2-3 | - | - | TRBV9 | CASSVETGAGYGTDTQYF | TGTGCCAGCAGCGTAGAAACTGGGGCCGGCTACGGCACAGATACGCAGTATTTT
TRBJ2-2 | TRBD2 | - | TRBV27 | CASSLTQGLAVGGELFF | TGTGCCAGCAGTTTAACGCAAGGACTAGCGGTCGGCGGGGAGCTGTTTTTT
TRBJ2-7 | TRBD1 | once | TRBV10-2 | CASRGPPGQSVSEQYF | TGCGCCAGCAGGGGACCCCCGGGACAGAGCGTCTCCGAGCAGTACTTC
TRBJ1-1 | - | - | TRBV7-3 | CASSLNPGGTEAFF | TGTGCCAGCAGCTTAAATCCGGGGGGGACTGAAGCTTTCTTT
TRBJ2-2 | TRBD1 | - | TRBV2 | CASSHRDRGTGELFF | TGTGCCAGCAGTCATCGGGACAGGGGCACCGGGGAGCTGTTTTTT
TRBJ2-3 | TRBD1 | - | TRBV19 | CASSKDRGADTQYF | TGTGCCAGTAGCAAAGACAGGGGCGCAGATACGCAGTATTTT
TRBJ2-7 | - | once | TRBV6-5 | CASSYSIGAYEQYF | TGTGCCAGCAGTTACTCAATAGGGGCCTACGAGCAGTACTTC
TRBJ2-1 | TRBD2 | - | TRBV7-3 | CASSPLAGSSYNEQFF | TGTGCCAGCAGCCCCTTAGCGGGGTCCTCCTACAATGAGCAGTTCTTC
TRBJ2-1 | TRBD1 | - | TRBV9 | CASSVGTGGWYEQFF | TGTGCCAGCAGCGTGGGGACAGGGGGCTGGTATGAGCAGTTCTTC
TRBJ2-3 | - | - | TRBV5-1 | CASSLAVFSTDTQYF | TGCGCCAGCAGCTTGGCCGTATTTAGCACAGATACGCAGTATTTT
TRBJ2-2 | - | - | TRBV29-1 | CSVEPVLTGELFF | TGCAGCGTTGAGCCGGTCCTCACCGGGGAGCTGTTTTTT
TRBJ2-7 | - | - | TRBV19 | CASSTQDSFPYEQYF | TGTGCCAGTAGTACCCAAGACAGTTTCCCCTACGAGCAGTACTTC
TRBJ1-4 | - | few | TRBV19 | CASSIRAGDNEKLFF | TGTGCCAGTAGTATACGGGCAGGGGATAATGAAAAACTGTTTTTT
TRBJ2-7 | - | - | TRBV15 | CATSRGLLGGKAEQYF | TGTGCCACCAGCAGGGGACTCTTGGGTGGGAAAGCCGAGCAGTACTTC
TRBJ1-4 | - | - | TRBV10-2 | CASRGGFATNEKLFF | TGCGCCAGCAGGGGGGGATTTGCAACTAATGAAAAACTGTTTTTT
TRBJ1-2 | - | - | TRBV5-4 | CASSLVSNYGYTF | TGTGCCAGCAGCTTGGTGTCGAACTATGGCTACACCTTC
TRBJ2-7 | - | - | TRBV25-1 | CASREQGRGYEQYF | TGTGCCAGCAGGGAGCAAGGCCGGGGTTACGAGCAGTACTTC
TRBJ2-5 | - | few | TRBV5-1 | CASSLAQGGTPLEGETQYF | TGCGCCAGCAGCTTGGCCCAAGGAGGTACTCCTTTAGAAGGAGAGACCCAGTACTTC
TRBJ1-1 | - | - | TRBV5-1 | CASSLLQVGEGAFF | TGCGCCAGCAGCTTATTACAGGTTGGGGAGGGGGCTTTCTTT
TRBJ2-7 | - | many | TRBV4-1 | CASSQDPSGPEQYF | TGCGCCAGCAGCCAAGATCCCTCGGGTCCCGAGCAGTACTTC
TRBJ2-7 | - | - | TRBV4-1 | CASSRPGISYEQYF | TGCGCCAGCAGCCGACCCGGGATCTCCTACGAGCAGTACTTC
TRBJ1-6 | - | - | TRBV6-1 | CASSEVGQGNSPLHF | TGTGCCAGCAGTGAAGTGGGACAAGGAAATTCACCCCTCCACTTT
TRBJ1-1 | TRBD1 | - | TRBV9 | CASSVYDFGQGSTEAFF | TGTGCCAGCAGCGTATATGACTTTGGACAGGGGAGCACTGAAGCTTTCTTT
TRBJ2-7 | TRBD1 | - | TRBV6-1 | CASSESGQGAYEQYF | TGTGCCAGCAGTGAATCAGGACAGGGCGCCTACGAGCAGTACTTC
TRBJ2-1 | - | - | TRBV5-4 | CASSLDGNNEQFF | TGTGCCAGCAGCTTGGACGGTAACAATGAGCAGTTCTTC
TRBJ2-5 | TRBD2 | - | TRBV6-5 | CASSYSHGGGSETQYF | TGTGCCAGCAGTTACTCTCACGGGGGGGGTTCAGAGACCCAGTACTTC
TRBJ2-1 | TRBD2 | - | TRBV7-9 | CASSLASGEPMPFF | TGTGCCAGCAGCTTGGCTAGCGGGGAGCCCATGCCGTTCTTC
TRBJ2-7 | TRBD1 | few | TRBV10-3 | CAISESKGRGRGEQYF | TGTGCCATCAGTGAGTCGAAAGGCAGGGGGCGCGGCGAGCAGTACTTC
TRBJ2-3 | - | many | TRBV6-1 | CASSGHRDTDTQYF | TGTGCCAGCAGTGGACACAGGGACACCGATACGCAGTATTTT
TRBJ2-7 | - | - | TRBV19 | CASSLRRNSYEQYF | TGTGCGAGCTCTCTGAGGCGTAACTCCTACGAGCAGTACTTC
TRBJ2-7 | TRBD2 | - | TRBV6-4 | CASRPGLAGGTYEQYF | TGTGCCAGCAGACCGGGACTAGCGGGGGGGACCTACGAGCAGTACTTC
TRBJ1-1 | - | - | TRBV11-2 | CASSWGSTEAFF | TGTGCCAGCAGCTGGGGCAGCACTGAAGCTTTCTTT
TRBJ2-5 | TRBD1 | once | TRBV13 | CASSTRQGRETQYF | TGTGCCAGCAGCACGAGACAGGGACGAGAGACCCAGTACTTC
TRBJ2-2 | - | - | TRBV9 | CASSEDNRTPNTGELFF | TGTGCCAGCAGCGAAGACAACAGAACCCCGAACACCGGGGAGCTGTTTTTT
TRBJ1-2 | - | - | TRBV30 | CAWSQGAWGGYTF | TGTGCCTGGAGTCAGGGTGCTTGGGGTGGCTACACCTTC
TRBJ2-1 | TRBD2 | - | TRBV30 | CAWTGGTISNEQFF | TGTGCCTGGACCGGGGGGACGATTAGCAATGAGCAGTTCTTC
TRBJ1-6 | - | few | TRBV30 | CAWNPTGISPLHF | TGTGCCTGGAACCCCACGGGGATCTCACCCCTCCACTTT
TRBJ1-4 | TRBD1 | - | TRBV5-1 | CASSYQGDEKLFF | TGCGCCAGCAGCTATCAGGGGGATGAAAAACTGTTTTTT
TRBJ2-7 | - | - | TRBV9 | CASSGSSYEQYF | TGTGCCAGCAGCGGTAGCTCCTACGAGCAGTACTTC
TRBJ2-5 | - | - | TRBV5-4 | CASSDPGLPQETQYF | TGTGCCAGCAGCGATCCGGGACTTCCCCAAGAGACCCAGTACTTC
TRBJ1-3 | - | - | TRBV9 | CASSAQGLSGNTIYF | TGTGCCAGCAGCGCACAGGGATTGTCTGGAAACACCATATATTTT